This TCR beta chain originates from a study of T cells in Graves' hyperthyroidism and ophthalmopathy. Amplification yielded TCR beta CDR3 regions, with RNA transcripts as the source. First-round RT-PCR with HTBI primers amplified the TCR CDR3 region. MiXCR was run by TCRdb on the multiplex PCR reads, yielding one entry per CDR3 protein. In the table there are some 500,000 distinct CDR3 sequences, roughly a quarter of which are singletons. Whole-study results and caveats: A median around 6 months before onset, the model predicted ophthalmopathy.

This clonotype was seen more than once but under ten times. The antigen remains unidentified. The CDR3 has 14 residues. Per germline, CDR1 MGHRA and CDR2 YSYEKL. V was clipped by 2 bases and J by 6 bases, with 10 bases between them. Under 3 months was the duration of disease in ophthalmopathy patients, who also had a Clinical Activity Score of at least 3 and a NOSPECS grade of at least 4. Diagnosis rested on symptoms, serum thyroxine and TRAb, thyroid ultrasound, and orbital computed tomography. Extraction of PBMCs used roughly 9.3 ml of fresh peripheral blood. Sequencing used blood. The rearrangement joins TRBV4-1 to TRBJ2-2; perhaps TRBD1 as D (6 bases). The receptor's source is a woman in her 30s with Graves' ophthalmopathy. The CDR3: CASSQPTGPGELFF. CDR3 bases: TGCGCCAGCAGCCAACCTACAGGGCCCGGGGAGCTGTTTTTT.